Given below is one T cell receptor beta chain in context. Antigen specificity is unknown. The data derive from a study of T cells after posttransplantation cyclophosphamide. Study-level points and caveats: Recipient CMV seropositivity and CMV reactivation strongly tracked TRB clonality. Blood and skin or GI T cell repertoires showed limited TRB overlap.

Produced via immunoSEQ multiplex PCR; TCRdb's table is partial and in-frame only. This table holds 10,000 or so clones, about 80% found once. Methotrexate plus calcineurin inhibitor accompanied controls' myeloablative marrow transplants; sampling was 1 year later. The CDR3 contains 15 residues. Trimming pared 0 bases from V and 5 bases from J, leaving 10 bases between. CDR1 and CDR2 from the germline V gene are MNHEY and SVGAGI. This material consisted of PBMCs, taken 367 days after allogeneic stem cell transplant with calcineurin inhibitor and methotrexate. The TCR originated in a male patient aged 25 to 39 who received an allogeneic stem cell transplant from an unrelated donor, was CMV-positive, and had acute GVHD only. The graft donor may have contributed some T cells. The chain carries TRBV6-5 and TRBJ1-4; D is possibly TRBD1 (6 bases). Here the CDR3 reads CASSYSPGANEKLFF. CDR3 DNA sequence: TGTGCCAGCAGTTACTCGCCAGGGGCGAATGAAAAACTGTTTTTT.